The 21 T cell receptor beta chains reported below all come from one sample, sequenced in a study of cytomegalovirus exposure and HLA in healthy donors. Primers included in the PCR were 60 Vbeta and 13 Jbeta primers. The assay was immunoSEQ multiplex PCR, and TCRdb's table has in-frame clones only and misses some. The sample shows fewer than 120,000 clones, 65% to 80% of them seen only once. Sequenced: PBMCs. The origin of the receptors is a man under 40 in good health and CMV-seropositive.

This clone was seen a few times. The gene calls are TRBV25-1 and TRBJ2-7; a possible D gene is TRBD2 (5 bases). Trimming shortened V by 3 bases and J by 5 bases, and 8 bases separated the two germline ends. CDR3 size: 12 residues. In germline, CDR1 is MGHDK, CDR2 SYGVNS. Written as DNA, the CDR3 is TGTGCCAGCAGTGATAAGGGAGACGAGCAGTACTTC. Its protein is CASSDKGDEQYF.

The chain links TRBV7-9 to TRBJ2-3; TRBD2 agrees at 12 bases. The germline CDR1 and CDR2 sequences are SEHNR and FQNEAQ (reference sequence). Trimming at V came to 5 bases and at J to 8 bases, leaving 8 bases not matched to a gene. This CDR3 contains 15 residues. Here the CDR3 reads CASSAPSGGAGTQYF. CDR3 in DNA: TGTGCCAGCAGCGCACCTAGCGGGGGGGCCGGTACGCAGTATTTT.

Only a few counts were recorded for this clone. The rearrangement joins TRBV4-3 to TRBJ2-7, with 7 bases matching TRBD1. Germline V gives CDR1 LGHNA, CDR2 YSLEER. Trimming cost V 5 bases and J 7 bases; bases outside gene matches: 8. The CDR3 runs to 13 residues. CDR3 protein: CASSATGVGEQYF. The CDR3, as DNA: TGCGCCAGCAGCGCAACAGGGGTGGGGGAGCAGTACTTC.

The chain combines TRBV11-3 with TRBJ2-1, with TRBD1 identical over 7 bases. V trimming: 3 bases; J trimming: 3 bases; junction bases outside the gene matches: 5. Germline V CDR1 and CDR2: SGHNT, YENEEA. The CDR3 has 15 amino acids. The CDR3 is CASSFGTDNYNEQFF. The CDR3 bases are TGTGCCAGCAGCTTTGGGACAGATAACTACAATGAGCAGTTCTTC.

J is TRBJ1-1 and V is TRBV29-1; no reliable D call. The CDR3 runs to 16 residues. Trimming took off 5 bases at V and 5 bases at J, with 24 bases between the two ends. CDR1 SQVTM and CDR2 ANQGSEA come from the germline V gene. In DNA form, the CDR3 reads TGCAGCGTTTCTCCCCGCCTAGGGAGGCTGCGTACTGAAGCTTTCTTT. It is translated as CSVSPRLGRLRTEAFF.

The chain uses TRBV12-5 and TRBJ2-7, with D uncertain. V was cut by 5 bases and J by 4 bases, with 6 bases left in between. Germline CDR1 is LGHNT and CDR2 is FRNRAP. This CDR3 region has 11 residues. In DNA form, the CDR3 reads TGTGCTAGTGGTCTCCTATACGAGCAGTACTTC. Protein: CASGLLYEQYF.

This clone was seen more than once but under ten times. The chain joins TRBV11-2 to TRBJ2-7, with 7 bases matching TRBD2. Germline lookup yields CDR1 SGHAT and CDR2 FQNNGV. The V and J ends lost 3 bases and 4 bases, in that order; junction bases with no gene match: 3. The CDR3 contains 13 residues. DNA for the CDR3: TGTGCCAGCAGCTTTTGGCGGGGGTACGAGCAGTACTTC. It yields the protein CASSFWRGYEQYF.

The V call is TRBV4-1, the J call TRBJ2-3, with 7 bases fitting TRBD1. Germline CDR1 is MGHRA and CDR2 is YSYEKL. With V trimmed by 0 bases and J by 3 bases, 3 bases remained unmatched. This CDR3 region has 15 residues. The CDR3 DNA is TGCGCCAGCAGCCAAGATAGACAGGGAACAGATACGCAGTATTTT. The encoded protein is CASSQDRQGTDTQYF.

The genes are TRBV19 and TRBJ2-7, with 9 bases fitting TRBD1. The CDR3 consists of 15 residues. Looked up from germline, CDR1 is LNHDA and CDR2 is SQIVND (reference sequence). The V segment lost 3 bases and the J segment 3 bases; nucleotides outside the gene matches: 6. The CDR3 nucleotides read TGTGCCAGTAGTATCCGGACAGGGGACATCTACGAGCAGTACTTC. Translating gives CASSIRTGDIYEQYF.

This clone has only a few counts. The chain joins TRBV14 to TRBJ2-1, with TRBD1 as a possible D gene (5 bases). Germline V gene data show CDR1 as SGHDN and CDR2 as FVKESK. The CDR3 length is 13 residues. The germline V and J ends were trimmed by 0 bases and 8 bases, with 8 bases remaining between them. As DNA, the CDR3 is TGTGCCAGCAGCCAAGACAGGGCCCATGAGCAGTTCTTC. Residues: CASSQDRAHEQFF. The full variable domain, completed using reference TRBV14 and TRBJ2-1, is EAGVTQFPSHSVIEKGQTVTLRCDPISGHDNLYWYRRVMGKEIKFLLHFVKESKQDESGMPNNRFLAERTGGTYSTLKVQPAELEDSGVYFCASSQDRAHEQFFGPGTRLTVL.

The J gene is TRBJ1-2, the V gene TRBV4-1; D gene uncertain. Germline loops: CDR1 MGHRA, CDR2 YSYEKL. The CDR3 is made up of 14 amino acids. V lost 4 bases and J lost 4, with 13 bases in between. The CDR3: CASSPTDGSYGYTF. CDR3 bases: TGCGCCAGCAGCCCGACGGACGGGAGCTATGGCTACACCTTC.

This chain's CDR3 is CASSLQINTEAFF. The CDR3 DNA sequence: TGTGCCAGCAGCTTACAGATAAACACTGAAGCTTTCTTT. This rearrangement joins TRBV7-2 to TRBJ1-1; D is ambiguous. Deletions cut 2 bases from V and 2 bases from J, with 6 bases between. In germline, CDR1 is SGHTA, CDR2 FQGNSA. This CDR3 region has 13 residues.

The chain recombines TRBV29-1 with TRBJ1-5; TRBD1 is a possible D gene (6 bases). CDR3 length: 12 amino acids. Germline V gene sequence: CDR1 SQVTM, CDR2 ANQGSEA. Trimming left V 6 bases short and J 7 bases short, with 13 bases between. The CDR3: CSVTIGTQPQHF. The CDR3 nucleotides read TGCAGCGTCACCATCGGGACACAGCCCCAGCATTTT.

The rearrangement uses TRBV15 and TRBJ2-7, with TRBD1 as a possible D gene (6 bases). The CDR3 is 14 residues long. Trimming took off 0 bases at V and 3 bases at J, with 9 bases between the two ends. Germline CDR1 and CDR2: LNHNV and YYDKDF (reference sequence). DNA for the CDR3: TGTGCCACCAGCAGAGATACGACAGGCTACGAGCAGTACTTC. Translated: CATSRDTTGYEQYF. Based on the CDR3 plus reference TRBV15 and TRBJ2-7, the full variable domain is DAMVIQNPRYQVTQFGKPVTLSCSQTLNHNVMYWYQQKSSQAPKLLFHYYDKDFNNEADTPDNFQSRRPNTSFCFLDIRSPGLGDTAMYLCATSRDTTGYEQYFGPGTRLTVT.

This clone was recorded a few times. This rearrangement joins TRBV5-1 to TRBJ2-5; TRBD2 matches at 11 bases. Germline lookup yields CDR1 SGHRS and CDR2 YFSETQ. The CDR3 covers 15 residues. V lost 3 bases, J lost 5 bases, and 6 bases stayed unmatched. In DNA form, the CDR3 reads TGCGCCAGCAGCTCCCTAGCGGGGGGCGGGGAGACCCAGTACTTC. This gives the protein CASSSLAGGGETQYF.

The genes are TRBV5-1 and TRBJ1-3; possible D gene TRBD1, 6 bases. There are 18 residues in the CDR3. V shed 4 bases and J shed 4 bases, with 24 bases lying between them. Germline lookup yields CDR1 SGHRS and CDR2 YFSETQ. The CDR3 bases are TGCGCCAGCAGCCTGAACGGTCCAGGGGCGAATGTAGGAAACACCATATATTTT. This translates into CASSLNGPGANVGNTIYF.

The rearrangement links TRBV5-1 to TRBJ1-6; 8 positions agree with TRBD1. Germline-derived CDR1 and CDR2 are SGHRS and YFSETQ. The CDR3 contains 14 residues. Trimming removed 4 bases from V and 5 bases from J; junction bases left unmatched: 2. CDR3 DNA sequence: TGCGCCAGCAGCCTGACAGGGGATAATTCACCCCTCCACTTT. Its translation is CASSLTGDNSPLHF.

The J gene is TRBJ2-7, the V gene TRBV27, with TRBD1 identical over 7 bases. CDR3 size: 13 residues. Losses at the gene ends were 3 bases for V and 3 bases for J; bases not matched to a gene: 2. Looked up from germline, CDR1 is MNHEY and CDR2 is SMNVEV (reference sequence). The CDR3 region has the DNA TGTGCCAGCAGTTTTACAGGGGACTACGAGCAGTACTTC. Amino acid sequence: CASSFTGDYEQYF.

The CDR3 protein is CAISKQGSEETQYF. The CDR3 region has the DNA TGTGCCATTTCAAAACAGGGAAGTGAGGAGACCCAGTACTTC. The J gene is TRBJ2-5, the V gene TRBV30, with TRBD1 as a possible D gene (6 bases). The CDR3 has 14 amino acids. The germline V and J ends were trimmed by 8 bases and 5 bases, with 21 bases remaining between them. From germline, CDR1 is GTSNPN and CDR2 SVGIG (reference sequence).

The chain employs TRBV2 and TRBJ2-7, with 9 positions matching TRBD2. Per germline, CDR1 SNHLY and CDR2 FYNNEI. The trim removed 7 bases at V and 5 bases at J, leaving 9 bases unmatched. CDR3 size: 14 residues. This CDR3 is CASKASGVLDEQYF. The CDR3 DNA is TGTGCCAGCAAGGCTAGCGGGGTTCTGGACGAGCAGTACTTC.

This clone occurred many times. The chain combines TRBV19 with TRBJ1-6, with 7 bases identical to TRBD1. The CDR3 spans 16 residues. Germline V lookup: CDR1 LNHDA, CDR2 SQIVND (reference sequence). V lost 5 bases to trimming and J lost 6 bases; unmatched junction nucleotides: 10. CDR3 in DNA: TGTGCCAGTAGTCAAAACCCGGACAGGTTTAATTCACCCCTCCACTTT. It encodes CASSQNPDRFNSPLHF.